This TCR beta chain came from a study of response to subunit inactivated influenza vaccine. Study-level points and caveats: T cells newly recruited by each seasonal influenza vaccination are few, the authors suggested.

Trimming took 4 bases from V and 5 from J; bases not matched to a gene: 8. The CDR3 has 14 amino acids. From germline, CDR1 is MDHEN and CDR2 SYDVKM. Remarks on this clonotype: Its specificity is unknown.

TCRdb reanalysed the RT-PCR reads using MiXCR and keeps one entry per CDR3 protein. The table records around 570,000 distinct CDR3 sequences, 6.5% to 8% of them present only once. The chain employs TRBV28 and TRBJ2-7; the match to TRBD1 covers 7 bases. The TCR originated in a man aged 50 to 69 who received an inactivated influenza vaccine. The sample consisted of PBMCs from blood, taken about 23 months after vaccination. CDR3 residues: CASSSPTGWDEQYF. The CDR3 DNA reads TGTGCCAGCAGTTCTCCGACAGGGTGGGACGAGCAGTACTTC.